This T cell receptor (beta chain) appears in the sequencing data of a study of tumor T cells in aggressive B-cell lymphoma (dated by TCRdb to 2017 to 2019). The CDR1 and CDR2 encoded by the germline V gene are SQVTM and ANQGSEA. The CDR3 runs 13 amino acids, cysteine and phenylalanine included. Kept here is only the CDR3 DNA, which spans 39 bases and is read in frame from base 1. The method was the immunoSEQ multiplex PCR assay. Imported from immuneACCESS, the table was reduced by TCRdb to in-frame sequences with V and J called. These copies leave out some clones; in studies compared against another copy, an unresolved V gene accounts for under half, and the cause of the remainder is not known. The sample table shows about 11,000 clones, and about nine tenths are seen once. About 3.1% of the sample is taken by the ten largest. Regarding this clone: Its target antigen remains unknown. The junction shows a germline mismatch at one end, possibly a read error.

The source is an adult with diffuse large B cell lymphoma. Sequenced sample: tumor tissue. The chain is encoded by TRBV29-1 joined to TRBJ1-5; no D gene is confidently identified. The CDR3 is CSVVTDYNQPQHF. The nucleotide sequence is TGTAGCGTTGTAACAGACTACAATCAGCCCCAGCATTTT. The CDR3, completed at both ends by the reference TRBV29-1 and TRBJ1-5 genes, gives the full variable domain SAVISQKPSRDICQRGTSLTIQCQVDSQVTMMFWYRQQPGQSLTLIATANQGSEATYESGFVIDKFPISRPNLTFSTLTVSNMSPEDSSIYLCSVVTDYNQPQHFGDGTRLSIL.